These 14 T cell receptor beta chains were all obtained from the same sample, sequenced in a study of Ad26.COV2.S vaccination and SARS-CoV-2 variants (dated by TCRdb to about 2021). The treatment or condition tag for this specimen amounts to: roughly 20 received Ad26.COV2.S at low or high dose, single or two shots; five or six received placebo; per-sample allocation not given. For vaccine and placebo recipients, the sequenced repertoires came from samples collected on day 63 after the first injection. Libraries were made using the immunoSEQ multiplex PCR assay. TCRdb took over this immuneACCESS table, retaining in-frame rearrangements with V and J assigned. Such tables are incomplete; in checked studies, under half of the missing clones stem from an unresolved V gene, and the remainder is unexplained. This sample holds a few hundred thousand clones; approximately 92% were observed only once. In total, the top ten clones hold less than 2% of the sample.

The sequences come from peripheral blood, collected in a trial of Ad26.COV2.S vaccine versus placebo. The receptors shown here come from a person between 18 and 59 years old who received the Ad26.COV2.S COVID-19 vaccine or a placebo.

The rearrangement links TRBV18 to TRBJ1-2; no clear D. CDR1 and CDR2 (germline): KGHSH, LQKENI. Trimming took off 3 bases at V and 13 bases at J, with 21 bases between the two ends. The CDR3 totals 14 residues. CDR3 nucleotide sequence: TGTGCCAGCTCACCCGGCGTCGGCGCTCGCTGGTGCACCTTC. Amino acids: CASSPGVGARWCTF. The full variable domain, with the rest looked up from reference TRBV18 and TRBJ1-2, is NAGVMQNPRHLVRRRGQEARLRCSPMKGHSHVYWYRQLPEEGLKFMVYLQKENIIDESGMPKERFSAEFPKEGPSILRIQQVVRGDSAAYFCASSPGVGARWCTFGSGTRLTVV.

The CDR3 DNA is TGTGCCAGCAGCTTATTCTCCCTGCGGGGGAGATACAATGAGCAGTTCTTC. Amino acids: CASSLFSLRGRYNEQFF. The rearrangement joins TRBV11-2 to TRBJ2-1; 7 bases map to TRBD2. CDR3 length: 17 amino acids. V was clipped by 2 bases and J by 4 bases; unmatched bases: 11. Looked up from germline, CDR1 is SGHAT and CDR2 is FQNNGV.

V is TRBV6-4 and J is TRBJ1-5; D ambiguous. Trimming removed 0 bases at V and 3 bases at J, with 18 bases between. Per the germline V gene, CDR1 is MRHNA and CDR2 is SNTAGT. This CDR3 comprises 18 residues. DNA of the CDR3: TGTGCCAGCAGTGACTCCCCCCGTACATACCCGGTCAATCAGCCCCAGCATTTT. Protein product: CASSDSPRTYPVNQPQHF.

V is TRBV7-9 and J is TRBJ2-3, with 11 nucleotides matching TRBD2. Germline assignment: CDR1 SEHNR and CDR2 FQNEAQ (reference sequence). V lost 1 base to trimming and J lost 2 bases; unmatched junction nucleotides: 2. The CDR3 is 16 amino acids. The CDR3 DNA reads TGTGCCAGCAGCTTAGGGACTAGCGGGTACACAGATACGCAGTATTTT. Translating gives CASSLGTSGYTDTQYF.

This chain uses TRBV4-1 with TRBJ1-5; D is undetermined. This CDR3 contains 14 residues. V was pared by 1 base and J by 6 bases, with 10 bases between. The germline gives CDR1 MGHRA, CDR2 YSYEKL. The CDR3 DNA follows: TGCGCCAGCAGCCAAGTAGGGCCGGGTCAGCCCCAGCATTTT. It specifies CASSQVGPGQPQHF.

The CDR3 DNA reads TGTGCCTGGACCAGTTGGGAGCTGACAGGGGGCTCAAGGTACGAGCAGTACTTC. Translated, it gives CAWTSWELTGGSRYEQYF. The genes are TRBV30 and TRBJ2-7, with TRBD1 identical over 10 bases. The CDR3 consists of 18 residues. J gave up 4 bases and V 4 bases, and 19 bases lay outside the gene matches. In germline, CDR1 is GTSNPN, CDR2 SVGIG (reference sequence).

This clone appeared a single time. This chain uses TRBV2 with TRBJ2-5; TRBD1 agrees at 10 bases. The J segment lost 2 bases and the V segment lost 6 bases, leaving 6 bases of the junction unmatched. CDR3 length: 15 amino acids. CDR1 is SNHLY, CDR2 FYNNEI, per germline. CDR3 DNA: TGTGCCAGCAGCCGGACAGGGGGAGATCAAGAGACCCAGTACTTC. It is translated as CASSRTGGDQETQYF.

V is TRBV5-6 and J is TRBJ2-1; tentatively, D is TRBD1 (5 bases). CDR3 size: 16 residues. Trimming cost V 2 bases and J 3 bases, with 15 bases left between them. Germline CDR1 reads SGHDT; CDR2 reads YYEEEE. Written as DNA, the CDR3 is TGTGCCAGCAGCTTAAGCTTAGGGGAAATCTACAATGAGCAGTTCTTC. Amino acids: CASSLSLGEIYNEQFF.

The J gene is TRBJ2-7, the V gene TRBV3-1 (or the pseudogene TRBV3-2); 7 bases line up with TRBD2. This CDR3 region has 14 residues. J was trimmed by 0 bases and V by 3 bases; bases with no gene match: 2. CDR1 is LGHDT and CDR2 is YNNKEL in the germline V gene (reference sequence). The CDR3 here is CASSHGGSSYEQYF. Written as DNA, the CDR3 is TGTGCCAGCAGCCACGGGGGGAGCTCCTACGAGCAGTACTTC.

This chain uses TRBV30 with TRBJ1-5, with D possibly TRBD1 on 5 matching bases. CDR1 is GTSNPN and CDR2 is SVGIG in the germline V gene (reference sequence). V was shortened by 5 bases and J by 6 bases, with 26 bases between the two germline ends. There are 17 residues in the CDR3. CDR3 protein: CAWGPNMWGRDVQPQHF. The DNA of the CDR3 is TGTGCCTGGGGTCCCAACATGTGGGGCAGGGACGTTCAGCCCCAGCATTTT.

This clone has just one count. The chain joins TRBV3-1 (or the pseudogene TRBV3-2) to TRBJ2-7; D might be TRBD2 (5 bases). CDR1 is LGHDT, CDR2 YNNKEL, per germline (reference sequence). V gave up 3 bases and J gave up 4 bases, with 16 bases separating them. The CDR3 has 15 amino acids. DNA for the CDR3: TGTGCCAGCAGCCACGCAGGTGGAGGCATTTACGAGCAGTACTTC. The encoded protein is CASSHAGGGIYEQYF.

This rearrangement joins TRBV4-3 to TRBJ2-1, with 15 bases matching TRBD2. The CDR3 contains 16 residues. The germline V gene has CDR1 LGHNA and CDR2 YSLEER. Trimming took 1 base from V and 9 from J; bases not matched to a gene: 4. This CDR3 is CASSQGTSGGAGEQFF. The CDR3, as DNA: TGCGCCAGCAGCCAAGGGACTAGCGGGGGGGCCGGTGAGCAGTTCTTC.

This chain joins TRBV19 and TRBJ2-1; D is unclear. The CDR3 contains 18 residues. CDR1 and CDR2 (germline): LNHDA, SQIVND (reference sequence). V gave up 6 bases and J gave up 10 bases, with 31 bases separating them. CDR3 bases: TGTGCCAGTAGCTCCTTGTTAAGGGTGGCGGTTCGATCAGACGAGCAGTTCTTC. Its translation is CASSSLLRVAVRSDEQFF.

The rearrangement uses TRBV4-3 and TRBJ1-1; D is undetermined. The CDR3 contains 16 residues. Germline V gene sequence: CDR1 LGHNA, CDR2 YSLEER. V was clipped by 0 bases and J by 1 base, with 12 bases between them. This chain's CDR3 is CASSQDGYSRNTEAFF. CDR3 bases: TGCGCCAGCAGCCAAGATGGGTACAGTCGGAACACTGAAGCTTTCTTT.